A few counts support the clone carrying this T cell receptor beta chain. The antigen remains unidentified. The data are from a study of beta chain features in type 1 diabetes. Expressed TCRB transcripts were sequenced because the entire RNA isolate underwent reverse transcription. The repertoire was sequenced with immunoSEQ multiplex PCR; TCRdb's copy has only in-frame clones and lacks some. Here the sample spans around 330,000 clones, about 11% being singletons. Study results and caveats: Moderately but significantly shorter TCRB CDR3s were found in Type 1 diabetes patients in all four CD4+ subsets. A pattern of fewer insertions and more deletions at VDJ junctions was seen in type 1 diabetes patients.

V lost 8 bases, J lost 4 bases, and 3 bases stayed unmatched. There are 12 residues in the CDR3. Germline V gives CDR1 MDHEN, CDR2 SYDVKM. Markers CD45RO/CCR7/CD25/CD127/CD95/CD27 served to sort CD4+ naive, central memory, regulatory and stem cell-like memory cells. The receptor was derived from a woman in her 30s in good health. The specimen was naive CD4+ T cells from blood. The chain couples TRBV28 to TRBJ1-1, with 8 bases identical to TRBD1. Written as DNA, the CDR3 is TGTGCCAGCGGACAGGGAGGCACTGAAGCTTTCTTT. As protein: CASGQGGTEAFF.